One sample yielded the 30 T cell receptor beta chains listed below, sequenced in a study of blood T cell repertoires in COVID-19. Method: immunoSEQ multiplex PCR; TCRdb's copy keeps in-frame clones and lacks some. Altogether approximately 210,000 clones are present, 80% to 90% being singletons, with the ten largest covering just over 0.7%. The sample taken for sequencing was peripheral blood. Source of these receptors: a man in his forties or fifties with acute or convalescent COVID-19.

The chain uses TRBV14 and TRBJ2-1; 13 positions match TRBD2. This CDR3 has 23 amino acids. Germline values: CDR1 SGHDN, CDR2 FVKESK. Trimming removed 0 bases from V and 5 bases from J; junction bases left unmatched: 22. The CDR3 region has the DNA TGTGCCAGCAGCCAAGATAATAGATTTAGGGGTGAGACTAGCGGGAGGATCCACAATGAGCAGTTCTTC. Translated, it gives CASSQDNRFRGETSGRIHNEQFF.

The chain links TRBV3-1 (or the pseudogene TRBV3-2) to TRBJ1-2; D is uncertain. Germline V gene sequence: CDR1 LGHDT, CDR2 YNNKEL (reference sequence). V was shortened by 1 base and J by 9 bases, with 15 bases between the two germline ends. CDR3 length: 14 amino acids. The CDR3 DNA reads TGTGCCAGCAGCCAAGGGGAAGGGAGTGAAAGCTACACCTTC. This encodes CASSQGEGSESYTF.

The V call is TRBV14, the J call TRBJ1-1, with a possible D match to TRBD1 (5 bases). Trimming pared 4 bases from V and 2 bases from J, leaving 11 bases between. CDR1 is SGHDN, CDR2 FVKESK, per germline. The CDR3 has 14 amino acids. This chain's CDR3 is CASSPGSTNTEAFF. CDR3 coding DNA: TGTGCCAGCAGCCCAGGGTCTACTAACACTGAAGCTTTCTTT. Together with reference TRBV14 and TRBJ1-1, the CDR3 gives the full variable domain: EAGVTQFPSHSVIEKGQTVTLRCDPISGHDNLYWYRRVMGKEIKFLLHFVKESKQDESGMPNNRFLAERTGGTYSTLKVQPAELEDSGVYFCASSPGSTNTEAFFGQGTRLTVV.

The chain combines TRBV27 with TRBJ2-7; perhaps TRBD2 as D (5 bases). Germline loops: CDR1 MNHEY, CDR2 SMNVEV (reference sequence). Trimming removed 4 bases at V and 7 bases at J, with 11 bases between. This CDR3 has 12 residues. The CDR3 coding sequence is TGTGCCAGCAGTTCGAGGGCGAGGGAGCAGTACTTC. This codes for CASSSRAREQYF.

The chain combines TRBV18 with TRBJ2-7, with TRBD1 identical over 8 bases. This CDR3 is built from 15 residues. The trim removed 4 bases at V and 3 bases at J, leaving 8 bases unmatched. CDR1 and CDR2 (germline): KGHSH, LQKENI. Here the CDR3 reads CASSHGQGSFYEQYF. CDR3 nucleotide sequence: TGTGCCAGCTCACACGGACAGGGATCTTTCTACGAGCAGTACTTC.

The J gene is TRBJ2-7, the V gene TRBV19; weak D call: TRBD1 (5 bases). V lost 4 bases, J lost 3 bases, and 22 bases lay in between. There are 17 residues in the CDR3. Per the germline V gene, CDR1 is LNHDA and CDR2 is SQIVND (reference sequence). The CDR3 is CASSTTLGGQGIYEQYF. CDR3 coding DNA: TGTGCCAGTAGTACAACACTCGGCGGTCAGGGTATCTACGAGCAGTACTTC.

The CDR3 coding sequence is TGTGCCAGCAGACCTATAGCGGGAGAGAACAATGAGCAGTTCTTC. Residues: CASRPIAGENNEQFF. The chain combines TRBV3-1 (or the pseudogene TRBV3-2) with TRBJ2-1, with TRBD2 matching over 9 bases. V gave up 6 bases and J gave up 5 bases; unmatched junction bases: 8. This CDR3 has 15 amino acids. The germline V gene has CDR1 LGHDT and CDR2 YNNKEL (reference sequence).

This chain links TRBV12-3 or TRBV12-4 with TRBJ1-5, with 8 bases that match TRBD1. This CDR3 contains 13 residues. V lost 3 bases, J lost 8 bases, and 3 bases stayed unmatched. The CDR3 loop is CASSFRGREPQHF. CDR3 coding DNA: TGTGCCAGCAGTTTCAGGGGGCGGGAGCCCCAGCATTTT.

This chain connects TRBV12-3 or TRBV12-4 to TRBJ1-1; D gene ambiguous. The CDR3 sequence is 13 residues long. Trimming cost V 3 bases and J 3 bases, with 8 bases left between them. CDR3: CASSLREDTEAFF. The CDR3 DNA follows: TGTGCCAGCAGTTTGCGGGAAGACACTGAAGCTTTCTTT.

V and J are TRBV4-3 and TRBJ1-5, with a tentative D call TRBD1 (6 bases). V lost 0 bases, J lost 5 bases, and 14 bases lay in between. CDR3 length: 16 residues. The germline V gene has CDR1 LGHNA and CDR2 YSLEER. CDR3 amino acids: CASSQDLTGLDQPQHF. The CDR3 nucleotides read TGCGCCAGCAGCCAAGATCTTACAGGGCTCGATCAGCCCCAGCATTTT.

The chain couples TRBV7-9 to TRBJ1-6; D ambiguous. V lost 4 bases to trimming and J lost 5 bases, with 6 bases between them. Looked up from germline, CDR1 is SEHNR and CDR2 is FQNEAQ (reference sequence). The CDR3 spans 13 residues. The CDR3, as DNA: TGTGCCAGCAGCTCCAGTGATAATTCACCCCTCCACTTT. This gives the protein CASSSSDNSPLHF.

In this sample, this clone turned up once. This chain joins TRBV5-1 and TRBJ2-2; perhaps TRBD1 as D (5 bases). The V and J ends lost 0 bases and 1 base respectively, with 16 bases between them. In germline, CDR1 is SGHRS, CDR2 YFSETQ. The CDR3 covers 18 residues. The CDR3 region is CASSLGFRAERNTGELFF. CDR3 DNA sequence: TGCGCCAGCAGCTTGGGTTTCAGGGCAGAACGGAACACCGGGGAGCTGTTTTTT.

The chain carries TRBV7-9 and TRBJ1-2; 8 bases are shared with TRBD1. This CDR3 contains 14 residues. Per germline, CDR1 SEHNR and CDR2 FQNEAQ (reference sequence). J gave up 8 bases and V 5 bases, and 10 bases lay outside the gene matches. The CDR3: CASSLTGGGSGYTF. DNA for the CDR3: TGTGCCAGCAGCCTAACAGGGGGAGGTTCAGGCTACACCTTC.

The rearrangement uses TRBV13 and TRBJ1-3, with TRBD1 matching 8 bases. V shed 5 bases and J 4 bases; nucleotides not matched to a gene: 7. In germline, CDR1 is PRHDT, CDR2 FYEKMQ (reference sequence). The CDR3 is made up of 15 amino acids. The CDR3 sequence: CASSPAGQEGNTIYF. CDR3 coding DNA: TGTGCCAGCAGCCCAGCGGGACAGGAGGGAAACACCATATATTTT. The whole variable domain, remainder taken from reference TRBV13 and TRBJ1-3, is AAGVIQSPRHLIKEKRETATLKCYPIPRHDTVYWYQQGPGQDPQFLISFYEKMQSDKGSIPDRFSAQQFSDYHSELNMSSLELGDSALYFCASSPAGQEGNTIYFGEGSWLTVV.

The V call is TRBV11-3, the J call TRBJ1-6, with 11 bases identical to TRBD1. Trimming removed 1 base from V and 9 bases from J; junction bases left unmatched: 5. CDR1 is SGHNT, CDR2 YENEEA, per germline. There are 16 residues in the CDR3. CDR3 nucleotide sequence: TGTGCCAGCAGCTTAGGGACAGGGGGCACGAGTTCACCCCTCCACTTT. This encodes CASSLGTGGTSSPLHF.

The V gene is TRBV21-1, the J gene TRBJ2-3; the listed D gene, TRBD1, was not tested against the DNA. TRBV21-1 is a known pseudogene. The CDR3 is 15 amino acids. The CDR3 loop reads CASSPRPGGTDTQYF. For the CDR3, the DNA is TGTGCCAGCAGCCCCCGACCAGGGGGTACAGATACGCAGTATTTT.

This clone was recorded only once. V and J are TRBV19 and TRBJ1-6; D may be TRBD1 (5 bases). This CDR3 comprises 14 residues. Germline values: CDR1 LNHDA, CDR2 SQIVND (reference sequence). V lost 6 bases and J 3 bases, leaving 9 bases between the germline ends. The CDR3 sequence: CASSLDSYNSPLHF. The CDR3 DNA follows: TGTGCCAGTAGCCTAGACAGCTATAATTCACCCCTCCACTTT.

CDR3 in DNA: TGCGCCAGCAGCCAACCGACTAGTCTCTCGGGGGAGCAGTACTTC. Its translation is CASSQPTSLSGEQYF. The chain recombines TRBV4-1 with TRBJ2-7; TRBD2 might be the D (6 bases). This CDR3 comprises 15 residues. V lost 2 bases to trimming and J lost 7 bases, with 18 bases between them. Germline V lookup: CDR1 MGHRA, CDR2 YSYEKL.

The V and J genes are TRBV3-1 (or the pseudogene TRBV3-2) and TRBJ2-1, with 9 bases matching TRBD2. Germline assignment: CDR1 LGHDT and CDR2 YNNKEL (reference sequence). V trimming: 4 bases; J trimming: 5 bases; junction bases outside the gene matches: 6. This CDR3 comprises 15 residues. The CDR3 here is CASSPGVAGDNEQFF. CDR3 nucleotides: TGTGCCAGCAGCCCCGGGGTAGCGGGGGACAATGAGCAGTTCTTC.

This rearrangement joins TRBV6-5 to TRBJ2-3, with TRBD2 matching 8 bases. Germline lookup yields CDR1 MNHEY and CDR2 SVGAGI. The CDR3 runs 16 residues. With 4 bases clipped from V and 1 base from J, the junction kept 7 bases outside the gene matches. This CDR3 is CASSSLDSGGTDTQYF. The CDR3, as DNA: TGTGCCAGCAGTTCCCTCGATAGCGGGGGCACAGATACGCAGTATTTT.

This clone turned up a few times. This chain's CDR3 is CASSQRRGLDQPQHF. Written as DNA, the CDR3 is TGTGCCAGCAGCCAAAGGAGGGGATTAGATCAGCCCCAGCATTTT. This chain connects TRBV3-1 (or the pseudogene TRBV3-2) to TRBJ1-5, with a weak D call TRBD1 (5 bases). Germline loops: CDR1 LGHDT, CDR2 YNNKEL (reference sequence). The V gene lost 2 bases and the J gene lost 5 bases, with 13 bases spanning the gap. CDR3 length: 15 residues.

The CDR3 protein is CASSFHFGGGETQYF. The CDR3, as DNA: TGTGCCAGCAGTTTCCATTTCGGGGGGGGAGAGACCCAGTACTTC. The chain has TRBV6-6 and TRBJ2-5, with 8 bases aligning to TRBD2. The germline gives CDR1 MNHNY, CDR2 SVGAGI (reference sequence). V gave up 4 bases and J gave up 4 bases; unmatched junction bases: 8. This CDR3 has 15 residues.

The rearrangement uses TRBV29-1 and TRBJ1-1; possibly TRBD1 for D (6 bases). Trimming left V 7 bases short and J 0 bases short, with 12 bases between. CDR1 SQVTM and CDR2 ANQGSEA come from the germline V gene. The CDR3 extends over 13 amino acids. The CDR3 coding sequence is TGCAGCGCAGGACAGCCTATGAACACTGAAGCTTTCTTT. This gives the protein CSAGQPMNTEAFF.

This clone was observed a handful of times. The chain has TRBV7-3 and TRBJ2-2, with 10 bases that match TRBD2. This CDR3 has 17 residues. V gave up 0 bases and J gave up 6 bases; unmatched junction bases: 7. Germline CDR1 SGHTA, CDR2 FQGTGA. The CDR3: CASSLTPLAGVPGELFF. The CDR3 nucleotides are TGTGCCAGCAGCTTAACGCCGCTAGCGGGAGTTCCCGGGGAGCTGTTTTTT. Variable domain in full (rest from reference TRBV7-3 and TRBJ2-2): GAGVSQTPSNKVTEKGKYVELRCDPISGHTALYWYRQSLGQGPEFLIYFQGTGAADDSGLPNDRFFAVRPEGSVSTLKIQRTERGDSAVYLCASSLTPLAGVPGELFFGEGSRLTVL.

This chain links TRBV6-6 with TRBJ1-6; 9 nucleotides match TRBD1. J was trimmed by 7 bases and V by 0 bases; bases with no gene match: 4. CDR1 and CDR2 from the germline V gene are MNHNY and SVGAGI (reference sequence). CDR3 size: 16 residues. CDR3 bases: TGTGCCAGCAGTTACTCGTCGGGGACAGGGAATTCACCCCTCCACTTT. It specifies CASSYSSGTGNSPLHF.

The chain employs TRBV30 and TRBJ2-7, with D possibly being TRBD1 (7 bases). Trimming shortened V by 0 bases and J by 1 base, and 13 bases separated the two germline ends. The CDR3 runs 15 residues. Per germline, CDR1 GTSNPN and CDR2 SVGIG (reference sequence). CDR3 nucleotides: TGTGCCTGGAGTGTACTTGCAGGGGGGTCCTACGAGCAGTACTTC. Amino acids: CAWSVLAGGSYEQYF.

This chain links TRBV3-1 (or the pseudogene TRBV3-2) with TRBJ1-1, with D perhaps matching TRBD1 (5 bases). This CDR3 has 15 residues. V gave up 4 bases and J gave up 5 bases, with 17 bases separating them. Germline V gives CDR1 LGHDT, CDR2 YNNKEL (reference sequence). CDR3 residues: CASSLQVLSGTEAFF. The CDR3 DNA reads TGTGCCAGCAGCCTACAGGTCCTATCGGGTACTGAAGCTTTCTTT.

This clone appeared once. The chain links TRBV7-3 to TRBJ2-2, with unresolved D. The V and J ends lost 5 bases and 8 bases respectively, with 15 bases between them. In germline, CDR1 is SGHTA, CDR2 FQGTGA. There are 14 residues in the CDR3. The CDR3 nucleotides are TGTGCCAGCAGCCCCCCAGGCGAATGGGGGGAGCTGTTTTTT. Protein product: CASSPPGEWGELFF.

The rearrangement links TRBV4-1 to TRBJ1-4, with D hard to call. There are 16 residues in the CDR3. V lost 1 base to trimming and J lost 0 bases, with 9 bases between them. CDR1 is MGHRA and CDR2 is YSYEKL in the germline V gene. The CDR3 DNA reads as TGCGCCAGCAGCCAAGGCGGAGCTGCAACTAATGAAAAACTGTTTTTT. It is translated as CASSQGGAATNEKLFF.

This clone was seen repeatedly, ten times or more. This chain links TRBV9 with TRBJ1-2; TRBD1 might be the D (6 bases). Between the trimmed V and J ends, which lost 3 bases and 1 base, there was a span of 7 bases. The CDR3 length is 13 residues. Germline CDR1 is SGDLS and CDR2 is YYNGEE. The CDR3 DNA follows: TGTGCCAGCAGCGAACAGGGTAACTATGGCTACACCTTC. Its protein is CASSEQGNYGYTF.